A selection of T cell receptor beta chains follows, all from one sample in a study of T cells in Graves' hyperthyroidism and ophthalmopathy. One entry per CDR3 protein, called by TCRdb with MiXCR from the multiplex PCR reads. The table lists 350,000 or so distinct CDR3 sequences, 15% to 20% of them singletons. Material for sequencing was blood. The receptor set was obtained from a woman aged 45-65 years with Graves' hyperthyroidism. Both conserved end residues are part of each CDR3. Fields, in order: CDR3 length, J gene, V gene, CDR3 protein.

14,TRBJ2-5,TRBV12-3/TRBV12-4,CASRSSPSQETQYF
13,TRBJ1-5,TRBV24-1,CATSQGGTQPQHF
15,TRBJ2-5,TRBV28,CASSSSGRSQETQYF
15,TRBJ2-3,TRBV10-3,CAISESDYNTDTQYF
17,TRBJ2-2,TRBV28,CASSFLVGGANTGELFF
14,TRBJ2-1,TRBV27,CASSFTENYNEQFF
11,TRBJ1-1,TRBV29-1,CSVSGYTEAFF
15,TRBJ1-1,TRBV27,CASREGGDPNTEAFF
14,TRBJ1-4,TRBV20-1,CSATRQGLYEKLFF
13,TRBJ2-5,TRBV5-6,CASSWGIQETQYF
15,TRBJ2-5,TRBV7-2,CASSYPGTEGETQYF
16,TRBJ2-4,TRBV4-1,CASSQVGGVAKNIQYF
14,TRBJ1-5,TRBV3-1,CASSHQGKNQPQHF
16,TRBJ2-3,TRBV12-3/TRBV12-4,CASSSGDSVSTDTQYF
14,TRBJ1-2,TRBV30,CAWRLGAANYGYTF
15,TRBJ1-5,TRBV30,CAWSARQGGWQPQHF
14,TRBJ1-6,TRBV3-1,CASTGGAYNSPLHF
15,TRBJ1-4,TRBV6-1,CASSEQGAYDEKLFF
13,TRBJ1-1,TRBV5-6,CASTLVMSPEAFF
12,TRBJ1-2,TRBV12-3/TRBV12-4,CASTGTDYGYTF
12,TRBJ2-5,TRBV6-6,CASSYSGGAQYF
18,TRBJ2-6,TRBV6-5,CASSSSGRTYSGANVLTF
18,TRBJ2-3,TRBV4-1,CASSPHGGGDSPTDTQYF
16,TRBJ1-1,TRBV28,CASSLSYGTGVTEAFF
16,TRBJ1-6,TRBV5-6,CASSSYRDPYNSPLHF
16,TRBJ2-5,TRBV24-1,CATSDSVSGGQETQYF
15,TRBJ2-7,TRBV13,CASSSSGTSSYEQYF
13,TRBJ2-2,TRBV30,CAWSVLVTGELFF
15,TRBJ2-3,TRBV7-9,CASSLITGELDTQYF
14,TRBJ1-5,TRBV3-1,CASSQGSGNQPQHF
16,TRBJ2-5,TRBV7-9,CASSLAGYTRQETQYF
17,TRBJ1-3,TRBV6-2/TRBV6-3,CASSYLRVQHSGNTIYF
16,TRBJ2-1,TRBV5-1,CASSGLAGGSYNEQFF
14,TRBJ1-2,TRBV7-2,CASSSRDRGGGYTF
15,TRBJ1-4,TRBV2,CASSEGGQGNEKLFF
16,TRBJ2-2,TRBV6-2/TRBV6-3,CASSPGLAGGTGELFF
15,TRBJ2-7,TRBV3-1,CASSPQGPSRRGQYF
15,TRBJ2-3,TRBV5-1,CASSLVGRETDTQYF
12,TRBJ1-2,TRBV20-1,CSASFRDYGYTF
13,TRBJ2-5,TRBV20-1,CSADRDSQETQYF
12,TRBJ2-1,TRBV28,CASGSNYNEQFF
14,TRBJ1-2,TRBV2,CASVPGQGLRGYTF
14,TRBJ1-4,TRBV10-3,CAISGLATNEKLFF